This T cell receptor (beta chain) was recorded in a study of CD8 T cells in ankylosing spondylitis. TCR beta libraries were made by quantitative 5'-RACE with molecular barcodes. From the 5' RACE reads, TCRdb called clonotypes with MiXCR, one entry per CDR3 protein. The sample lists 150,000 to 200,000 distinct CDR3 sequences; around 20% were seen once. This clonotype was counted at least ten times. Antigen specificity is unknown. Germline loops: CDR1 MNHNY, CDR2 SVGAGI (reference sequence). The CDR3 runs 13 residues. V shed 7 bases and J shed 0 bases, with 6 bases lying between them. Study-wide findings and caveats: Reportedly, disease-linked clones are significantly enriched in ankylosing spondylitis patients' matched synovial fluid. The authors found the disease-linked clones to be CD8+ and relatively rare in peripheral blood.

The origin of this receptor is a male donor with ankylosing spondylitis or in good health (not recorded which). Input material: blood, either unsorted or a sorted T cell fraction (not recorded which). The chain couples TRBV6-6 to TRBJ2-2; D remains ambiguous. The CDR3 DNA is TGTGCCAGCATGGAAGCGAACACCGGGGAGCTGTTTTTT. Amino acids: CASMEANTGELFF.